This T cell receptor (beta chain) originates from a study of T cell repertoires in cytomegalovirus infection. Study at large: CMV infection together with matching HLA type was indicated by public TCR beta signatures. Broader study findings: Across the ex vivo response, the dominant clonotypes were HLA-C-restricted CMV-specific TCR beta clonotypes.

The germline V gene has CDR1 MNHNS and CDR2 SASEGT. V lost 3 bases to trimming and J lost 2 bases, with 8 bases between them. The CDR3 runs 14 residues. This clonotype was seen at least ten times. Its antigen is currently unknown. One entry per CDR3 protein results from TCRdb running MiXCR on the reads. The sample lists approximately 500,000 distinct CDR3 sequences; more than 15% were seen once. Specimen: CD8+ T cells from PBMCs. This TCR came from a human donor in good health (CMV status not recorded). Some clones in this sample may be carry-over from other donors' samples. The chain links TRBV6-1 to TRBJ2-1; D perhaps matches TRBD1 (5 bases). CDR3 loop: CASSETVAYNEQFF. CDR3 coding DNA: TGTGCCAGCAGTGAGACAGTAGCCTACAATGAGCAGTTCTTC.